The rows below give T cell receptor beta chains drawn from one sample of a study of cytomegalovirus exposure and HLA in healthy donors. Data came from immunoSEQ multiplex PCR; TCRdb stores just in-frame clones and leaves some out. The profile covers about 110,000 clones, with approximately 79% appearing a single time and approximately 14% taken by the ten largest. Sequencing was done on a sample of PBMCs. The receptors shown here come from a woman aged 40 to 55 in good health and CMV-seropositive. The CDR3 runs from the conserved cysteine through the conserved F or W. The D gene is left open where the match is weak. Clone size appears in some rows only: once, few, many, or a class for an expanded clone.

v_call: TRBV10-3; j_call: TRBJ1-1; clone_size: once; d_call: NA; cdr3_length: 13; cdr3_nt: TGTGCCATCAGGGTAACAGAGAACACTGAAGCTTTCTTT; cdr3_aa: CAIRVTENTEAFF
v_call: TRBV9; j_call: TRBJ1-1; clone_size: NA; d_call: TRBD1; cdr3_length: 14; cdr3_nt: TGTGCCAGCGGCGATACAGGGGTACGAACTGAAGCTTTCTTT; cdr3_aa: CASGDTGVRTEAFF
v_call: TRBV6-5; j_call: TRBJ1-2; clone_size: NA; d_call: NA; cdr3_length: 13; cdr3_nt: TGTGCCAGCAGCGGCAGGGCCCTCTATGGCTACACCTTC; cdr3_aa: CASSGRALYGYTF
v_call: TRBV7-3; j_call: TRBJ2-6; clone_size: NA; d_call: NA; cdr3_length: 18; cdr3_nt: TGTGCCAGCAGCTTAATAGGAGCAGGGTTCTCTGGGGCCAACGTCCTGACTTTC; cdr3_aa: CASSLIGAGFSGANVLTF
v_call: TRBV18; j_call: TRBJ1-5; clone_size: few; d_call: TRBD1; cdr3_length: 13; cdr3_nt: TGTGCCAGCTCAGGACAGGGGGATCAGCCCCAGCATTTT; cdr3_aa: CASSGQGDQPQHF
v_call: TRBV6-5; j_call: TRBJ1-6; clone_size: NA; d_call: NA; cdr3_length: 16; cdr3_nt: TGTGCCAGCAGTTACTCGGGAATAGCGAATAATTCACCCCTCCACTTT; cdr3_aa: CASSYSGIANNSPLHF
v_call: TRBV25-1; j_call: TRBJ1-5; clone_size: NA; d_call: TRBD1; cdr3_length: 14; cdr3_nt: TGTGCCAGCAGTGAGGACAGGCTTAATCAGCCCCAGCATTTT; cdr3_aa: CASSEDRLNQPQHF
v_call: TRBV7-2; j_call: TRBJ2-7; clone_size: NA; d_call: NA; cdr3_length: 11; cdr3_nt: TGTGCCAGCAGCTTAGGGGACAAGCAGTACTTC; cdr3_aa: CASSLGDKQYF
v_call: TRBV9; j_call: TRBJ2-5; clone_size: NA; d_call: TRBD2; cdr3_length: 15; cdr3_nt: TGTGCCAGCAGCGCTGGGACTAGCGGGGAAGAGACCCAGTACTTC; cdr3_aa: CASSAGTSGEETQYF
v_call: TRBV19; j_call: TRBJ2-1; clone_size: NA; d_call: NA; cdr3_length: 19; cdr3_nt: TGTGCCAGTAGTCCCGGGACTCGCCTGGGCCTTGGGTCCTACAATGAGCAGTTCTTC; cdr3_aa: CASSPGTRLGLGSYNEQFF
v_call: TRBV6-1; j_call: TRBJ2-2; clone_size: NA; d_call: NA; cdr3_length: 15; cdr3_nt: TGTGCCAGCAGTGAATGGGGCACGAACACCGGGGAGCTGTTTTTT; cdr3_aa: CASSEWGTNTGELFF
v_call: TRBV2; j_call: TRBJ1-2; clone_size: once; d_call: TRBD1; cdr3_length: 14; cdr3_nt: TGTGCCAGCAGTCCTGACAGGGGGTACTATGGCTACACCTTC; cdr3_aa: CASSPDRGYYGYTF
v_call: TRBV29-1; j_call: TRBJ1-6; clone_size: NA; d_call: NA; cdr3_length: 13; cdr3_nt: TGCAGCTTCCGACAGGACCATAATTCACCCCTCCACTTT; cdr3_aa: CSFRQDHNSPLHF
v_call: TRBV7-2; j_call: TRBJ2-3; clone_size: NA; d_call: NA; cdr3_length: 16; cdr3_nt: TGTGCCAGCAGGCCGCCGGGACTCCACGGCACAGATACGCAGTATTTT; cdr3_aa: CASRPPGLHGTDTQYF
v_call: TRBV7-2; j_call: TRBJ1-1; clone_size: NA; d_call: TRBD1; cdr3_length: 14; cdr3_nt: TGTGCCAGCAGCCCACAGGGGGCGCGGACTGAAGCTTTCTTT; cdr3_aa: CASSPQGARTEAFF
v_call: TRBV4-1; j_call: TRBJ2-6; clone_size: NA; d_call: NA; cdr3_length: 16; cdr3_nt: TGCGCCAGCAGCCAAGACCGGAGCTCTGGGGCCAACGTCCTGACTTTC; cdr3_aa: CASSQDRSSGANVLTF
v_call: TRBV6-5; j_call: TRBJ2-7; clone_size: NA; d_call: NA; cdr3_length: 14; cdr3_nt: TGTGCCAGCAGTTGGGGCCAGGGGTCCTACGAGCAGTACTTC; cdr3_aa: CASSWGQGSYEQYF
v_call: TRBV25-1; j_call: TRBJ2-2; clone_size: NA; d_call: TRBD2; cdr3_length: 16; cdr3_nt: TGTGCCAGCAGTGAACCTCCGGGGCGGGGGGCCGGGGAGCTGTTTTTT; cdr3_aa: CASSEPPGRGAGELFF
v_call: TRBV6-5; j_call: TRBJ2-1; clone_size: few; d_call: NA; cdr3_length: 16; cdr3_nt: TGTGCCAGCAGTTACTCGATCGGGCACACAGGGAATGAGCAGTTCTTC; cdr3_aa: CASSYSIGHTGNEQFF
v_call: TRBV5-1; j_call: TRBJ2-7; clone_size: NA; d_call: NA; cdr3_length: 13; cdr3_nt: TGCGCCAGCAGCTCACAAAGCTCCTACGAGCAGTACTTC; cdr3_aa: CASSSQSSYEQYF
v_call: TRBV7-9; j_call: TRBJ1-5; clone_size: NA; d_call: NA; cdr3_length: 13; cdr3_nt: TGTGCCAGCAGCTTAGGGGCCTACGAGCCCCAGCATTTT; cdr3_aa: CASSLGAYEPQHF
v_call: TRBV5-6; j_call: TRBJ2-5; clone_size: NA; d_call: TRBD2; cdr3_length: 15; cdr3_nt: TGTGCCAGCAGCTTGGCGGGGGGATACCAAGAGACCCAGTACTTC; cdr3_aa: CASSLAGGYQETQYF
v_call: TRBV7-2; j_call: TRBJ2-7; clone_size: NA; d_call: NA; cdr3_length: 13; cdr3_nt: TGTGCCAGCAGCTCCGTCCCGGAGAGCGAGCAGTACTTC; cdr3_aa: CASSSVPESEQYF
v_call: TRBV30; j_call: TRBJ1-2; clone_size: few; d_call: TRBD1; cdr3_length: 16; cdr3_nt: TGTGCCTGGAGTGTCCGAACAGGGGTCGCTAACTATGGCTACACCTTC; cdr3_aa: CAWSVRTGVANYGYTF
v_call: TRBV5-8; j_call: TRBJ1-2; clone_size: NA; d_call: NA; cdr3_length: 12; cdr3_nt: TGTGCCAGCAGCTTGGCGGACTATGGCTACACCTTC; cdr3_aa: CASSLADYGYTF
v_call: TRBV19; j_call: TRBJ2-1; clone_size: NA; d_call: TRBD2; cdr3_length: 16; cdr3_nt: TGTGCCAGTAGTACACGACTAGCGGGCTCCTACAATGAGCAGTTCTTC; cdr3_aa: CASSTRLAGSYNEQFF
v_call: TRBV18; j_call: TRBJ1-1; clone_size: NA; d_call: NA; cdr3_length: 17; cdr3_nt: TGTGCCAGCTCACCACCCTACGGCCGCGGAATGAACACTGAAGCTTTCTTT; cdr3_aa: CASSPPYGRGMNTEAFF
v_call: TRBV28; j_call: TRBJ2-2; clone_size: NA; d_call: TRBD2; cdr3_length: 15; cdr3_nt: TGTGCCAGCAGTTTCCCGGGACTAGCGGGGGGTCTGCTGTTTTTT; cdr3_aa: CASSFPGLAGGLLFF
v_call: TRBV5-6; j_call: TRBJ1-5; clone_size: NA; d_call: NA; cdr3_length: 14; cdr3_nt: TGTGCCAGCAGCTTGGGGAGCCTTCATGGGCCCCAGCATTTT; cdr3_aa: CASSLGSLHGPQHF
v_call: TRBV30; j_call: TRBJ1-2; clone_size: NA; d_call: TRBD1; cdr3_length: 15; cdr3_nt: TGTGCCTGGCTGCGGACAGGGGGCGGAAACTATGGCTACACCTTC; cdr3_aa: CAWLRTGGGNYGYTF
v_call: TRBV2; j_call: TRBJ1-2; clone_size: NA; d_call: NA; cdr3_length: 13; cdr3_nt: TGTGCCAGCAGTTTAGACAGAAACTATGGCTACACCTTC; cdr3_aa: CASSLDRNYGYTF
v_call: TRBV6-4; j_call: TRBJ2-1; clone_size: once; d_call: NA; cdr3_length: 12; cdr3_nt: TGTGCCAGCAGGGACTATAGGGGGGAGCAGTTCTTC; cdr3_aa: CASRDYRGEQFF
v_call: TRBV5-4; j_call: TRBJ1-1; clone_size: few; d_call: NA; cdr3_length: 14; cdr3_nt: TGTGCCAGCAGCTTGGACAGGCAGAACACTGAAGCTTTCTTT; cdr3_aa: CASSLDRQNTEAFF
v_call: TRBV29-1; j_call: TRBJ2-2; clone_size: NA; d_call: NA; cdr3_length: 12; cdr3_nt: TGCAGCGTTGAATCTGGTAGCGGGGAGCTGTTTTTT; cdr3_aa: CSVESGSGELFF
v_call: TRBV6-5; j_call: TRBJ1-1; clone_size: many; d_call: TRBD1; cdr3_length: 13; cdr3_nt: TGTGCCAGCAGTTGGGGGACAGACAATGAAGCTTTCTTT; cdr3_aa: CASSWGTDNEAFF
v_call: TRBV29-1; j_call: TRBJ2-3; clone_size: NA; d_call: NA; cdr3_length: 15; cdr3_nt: TGCAGCGGGGGTGCGTTTGGGAGAGGTGTAGATACGCAGTATTTT; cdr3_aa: CSGGAFGRGVDTQYF
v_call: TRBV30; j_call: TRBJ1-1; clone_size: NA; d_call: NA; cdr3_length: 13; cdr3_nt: TGTGCCTGGGGCACACAGCCGAACACTGAAGCTTTCTTT; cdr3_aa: CAWGTQPNTEAFF
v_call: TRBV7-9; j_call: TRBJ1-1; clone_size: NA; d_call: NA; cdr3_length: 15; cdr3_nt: TGTGCCAGCAGCCCACCCGGGACATCTGACACTGAAGCTTTCTTT; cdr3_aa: CASSPPGTSDTEAFF
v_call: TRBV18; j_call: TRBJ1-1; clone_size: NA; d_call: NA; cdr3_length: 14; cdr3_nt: TGTGCCAGCTCACCGTGGTCCCGGGAGACTGAAGCTTTCTTT; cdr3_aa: CASSPWSRETEAFF
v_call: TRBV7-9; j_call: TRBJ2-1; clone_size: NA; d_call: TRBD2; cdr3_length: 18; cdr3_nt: TGTGCCAGCAGCTTAGTGAATGGAGCGGGGGACCTGTACGACGAGCAGTTCTTC; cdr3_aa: CASSLVNGAGDLYDEQFF
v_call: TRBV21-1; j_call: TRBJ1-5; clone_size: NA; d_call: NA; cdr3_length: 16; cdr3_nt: TGTGCCAGCAGCAAATTGGGGACAACGCGCAATCAGCCCCAGCATTTT; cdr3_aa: CASSKLGTTRNQPQHF
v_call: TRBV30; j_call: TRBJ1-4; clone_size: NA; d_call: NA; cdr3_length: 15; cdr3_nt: TGTGCCTGGAGTGTACATCTGGGGCTGGAAGAAAAACTGTTTTTT; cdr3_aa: CAWSVHLGLEEKLFF